Presented here are 5 T cell receptor beta chains from one specimen sequenced in a study of monozygotic twins with inflammatory bowel disease. For each CDR3 protein, TCRdb gives one entry from its re-call of the 5' RACE reads, without DNA. The listing contains under 200,000 distinct CDR3 sequences. The sample was blood. The origin of the receptors is a human donor with ulcerative colitis or Crohn's disease, or a healthy co-twin of an affected twin (not recorded which).

The rearrangement joins TRBV28 to TRBJ1-5; TCRdb gives TRBD1 as the D gene, but with no DNA this cannot be confirmed. Germline CDR1 is MDHEN and CDR2 is SYDVKM. The CDR3 runs 13 residues. CDR3 region: CASSPDRNQPQHF.

The rearrangement joins TRBV20-1 to TRBJ1-3; TCRdb reports TRBD1, a call that lacks DNA to check it against. This CDR3 region has 17 residues. Germline V gene lookup returns CDR1 DFQATT and CDR2 SNEGSKA (reference sequence). CDR3: CSAPKATRRASGNTIYF.

This sequence joins TRBV27 and TRBJ2-7. Germline assignment: CDR1 MNHEY and CDR2 SMNVEV (reference sequence). CDR3 length equals 15 residues. The CDR3 is CASSLRSGSTYEQYF.

J is TRBJ2-7 and V is TRBV2; TCRdb outputs TRBD2, but without DNA this stays unchecked. The CDR3 spans 15 residues. Germline V gives CDR1 SNHLY, CDR2 FYNNEI. The CDR3 loop is CASSEALAGVYEQYF.

The chain joins TRBV4-1 to TRBJ2-1; TCRdb outputs TRBD2, but without DNA this stays unchecked. From germline, CDR1 is MGHRA and CDR2 YSYEKL. The CDR3 is 16 amino acids. CDR3 in amino acids: CASSVTSGSSYNEQFF.